A single sample gave rise to the 3 T cell receptor beta chains below, sequenced in a study of blood T cell repertoires in COVID-19. Profiling relied on immunoSEQ multiplex PCR, and the TCRdb table lists in-frame clones only, not all of them. The table records almost 250,000 clones, around 86% of them present only once. The sequencing input was peripheral blood. The receptors originated from a woman of 80 years or more with COVID-19, enrolled during active disease.

The rearrangement joins TRBV5-1 to TRBJ2-5, with 7 bases matching TRBD1. V lost 3 bases to trimming and J lost 1 base; unmatched junction nucleotides: 6. CDR1 is SGHRS, CDR2 YFSETQ, per germline. The CDR3 has 15 residues. CDR3 amino acids: CASSSPGTVQETQYF. Here the CDR3 DNA reads TGCGCCAGCAGCTCACCGGGGACAGTCCAAGAGACCCAGTACTTC.

Only one count was recorded for this clone. V usage is TRBV24-1 and J usage is TRBJ2-3; 14 positions agree with TRBD2. The germline CDR1 and CDR2 sequences are KGHDR and SFDVKD. Trimming cost V 4 bases and J 4 bases; bases outside gene matches: 6. The length of the CDR3 is 17 residues. The CDR3 DNA sequence: TGTGCCACCAGTGACAGACTAGCGGGGGGGCCTTCAGATACGCAGTATTTT. The encoded protein is CATSDRLAGGPSDTQYF.

The chain is built from TRBV24-1 and TRBJ1-5; 7 bases align to TRBD1. From germline, CDR1 is KGHDR and CDR2 SFDVKD. V lost 12 bases to trimming and J lost 3 bases; unmatched junction nucleotides: 10. The CDR3 sequence is 14 residues long. In DNA form, the CDR3 reads TGTGCCCCAGGATCGGACAGGACCAATCAGCCCCAGCATTTT. This sequence encodes CAPGSDRTNQPQHF.